The 20 T cell receptor beta chains in this list originate from one sample, sequenced in a study of blood T cell repertoires in COVID-19. Only in-frame clones appear in the TCRdb table, and some are missing; sequencing was by immunoSEQ multiplex PCR. Of under 130,000 clones in the sample, roughly 82% were seen once. Sequencing used peripheral blood. The receptors shown here come from a human donor in a cohort sampled during active COVID-19.

V usage is TRBV25-1 and J usage is TRBJ1-1, with D perhaps TRBD1 (5 bases). This CDR3 has 16 amino acids. The ends were cut back, 1 base at V and 7 bases at J, with 19 bases in the middle. Germline CDR1 and CDR2: MGHDK and SYGVNS. In DNA form, the CDR3 reads TGTGCCAGCAGTGAATCAGGGCCGGTAATAGATAGTGAAGCTTTCTTT. Translated, it gives CASSESGPVIDSEAFF.

In DNA, the CDR3 is TGCAGCGGTAGCGGGGTTGCAGATACGCAGTATTTT. It encodes CSGSGVADTQYF. V gene TRBV29-1 combines with J gene TRBJ2-3; TRBD2 matches at 8 bases. V was clipped by 7 bases and J by 4 bases; unmatched bases: 4. The CDR3 totals 12 residues. Germline V gives CDR1 SQVTM, CDR2 ANQGSEA.

This clone was recorded a few times. The chain links TRBV5-1 to TRBJ1-2; TRBD1 is a possible D gene (6 bases). This CDR3 comprises 14 residues. The V end was cut by 0 bases, the J end by 7 bases, with 13 bases between. CDR1 is SGHRS, CDR2 YFSETQ, per germline. The CDR3 region is CASSLEQGIGGYTF. The CDR3 DNA reads as TGCGCCAGCAGCTTGGAGCAGGGGATAGGTGGCTACACCTTC.

This clone was detected only once. The genes are TRBV5-8 and TRBJ1-1, with D possibly TRBD1 on 5 matching bases. The CDR3 runs 13 residues. V lost 4 bases, J lost 4 bases, and 11 bases lay in between. Germline V gene lookup returns CDR1 SGHTS and CDR2 YDEGEE. Here the CDR3 reads CASSRQTATEAFF. In nucleotides, the CDR3 is TGTGCCAGCAGCAGACAGACCGCCACTGAAGCTTTCTTT.

This sequence joins TRBV10-3 and TRBJ2-2; D unresolved. CDR3 length: 15 residues. Trimming stripped 3 bases from V and 1 base from J, with 9 bases between. The germline gives CDR1 ENHRY, CDR2 SYGVKD. This CDR3 reads CAISDSKLNTGELFF. DNA for the CDR3: TGTGCCATCAGTGATTCAAAACTGAACACCGGGGAGCTGTTTTTT.

This chain uses TRBV29-1 with TRBJ1-2; possibly TRBD1 for D (6 bases). The CDR3 is 14 residues long. The germline V gene has CDR1 SQVTM and CDR2 ANQGSEA. Between the trimmed V and J ends, which lost 4 bases and 2 bases, there was a span of 14 bases. CDR3 coding DNA: TGCAGCGTTGTTTGGGCAGGGGTGAACTATGGCTACACCTTC. Amino acid sequence: CSVVWAGVNYGYTF.

Turning to this clone: Other nucleotide sequences in the sample specify the same CDR3. V and J are TRBV11-2 and TRBJ1-2, with 10 positions matching TRBD1. CDR3 length equals 13 residues. The ends lost 5 bases at V and 5 bases at J; junction bases unmatched: 2. Germline V CDR1 and CDR2: SGHAT, FQNNGV. The chain's CDR3 is CASSPDRGYGYTF. Here the CDR3 DNA reads TGTGCCAGCAGCCCGGACAGGGGGTATGGCTACACCTTC.

V is TRBV25-1 and J is TRBJ1-5; 8 nucleotides align to TRBD1. Germline lookup yields CDR1 MGHDK and CDR2 SYGVNS. This CDR3 contains 14 residues. The junction had 5 bases not matched to a gene; V was cut back by 6 bases and J by 4 bases. The chain's CDR3 is CASRGQGANQPQHF. In DNA form, the CDR3 reads TGTGCCAGCAGAGGGCAGGGGGCAAATCAGCCCCAGCATTTT.

The chain carries TRBV7-9 and TRBJ2-1, with 7 bases that match TRBD2. This CDR3 spans 19 amino acids. Germline-derived CDR1 and CDR2 are SEHNR and FQNEAQ (reference sequence). The junction had 16 bases not matched to a gene; V was cut back by 5 bases and J by 0 bases. The CDR3, as DNA: TGTGCCAGCAGCCCTTTTGAGGATCTCGGGGGGAGCTCCTACAATGAGCAGTTCTTC. Protein product: CASSPFEDLGGSSYNEQFF.

The gene calls are TRBV24-1 and TRBJ1-1; 8 bases match TRBD1. The CDR3 is made up of 12 amino acids. Germline V gene lookup returns CDR1 KGHDR and CDR2 SFDVKD. After removal of 4 bases from V and 11 bases from J, the junction contained 5 bases not matched to a gene. In DNA, the CDR3 is TGTGCCACCAGTGACCCGACAGGGGAGGCTTTCTTT. This translates into CATSDPTGEAFF.

This clone was seen a few times. V gene TRBV21-1 combines with J gene TRBJ1-2; the table's TRBD1 call for D was not verified on the DNA. TRBV21-1 corresponds to a pseudogene. The length of the CDR3 is 21 residues. As DNA, the CDR3 is TGTGCCGTGCCAACTTACTTTCCTACACCGGGACAGGACTGTCCTAACTATGGCTACACCTTC. As protein: CAVPTYFPTPGQDCPNYGYTF.

This clone appeared once. The chain employs TRBV4-3 and TRBJ1-2, with D possibly being TRBD1 (5 bases). From germline, CDR1 is LGHNA and CDR2 YSLEER. Between the trimmed V and J ends, which lost 0 bases and 7 bases, there was a span of 12 bases. This CDR3 region has 14 residues. CDR3: CASSQDRESGGYTF. CDR3 nucleotide sequence: TGCGCCAGCAGCCAAGACAGGGAATCAGGTGGCTACACCTTC.

This rearrangement joins TRBV5-6 to TRBJ2-5; TRBD1 might be the D (5 bases). V gave up 0 bases and J gave up 3 bases, with 15 bases separating them. This CDR3 has 16 amino acids. Germline CDR1 SGHDT, CDR2 YYEEEE. The CDR3 DNA reads TGTGCCAGCAGCTTGGCGCGACTTTCCAGGGAAGAGACCCAGTACTTC. As protein: CASSLARLSREETQYF.

The chain combines TRBV3-1 (or the pseudogene TRBV3-2) with TRBJ2-1, with unresolved D. Germline V gives CDR1 LGHDT, CDR2 YNNKEL (reference sequence). Trimming took 3 bases from V and 2 from J, leaving 5 bases between them. The CDR3 runs 13 residues. Written as DNA, the CDR3 is TGTGCCAGCAGCCATACAGCCTACAATGAGCAGTTCTTC. It translates to CASSHTAYNEQFF.

The chain uses TRBV6-2 or TRBV6-3 and TRBJ1-5; 10 positions agree with TRBD1. V was pared by 5 bases and J by 3 bases, with 7 bases of the junction left unmatched. The CDR3 consists of 16 residues. Per germline, CDR1 MNHEY and CDR2 SVGEGT. The CDR3 protein is CASSTRTGGINQPQHF. The CDR3 nucleotides are TGTGCCAGCAGTACTCGGACAGGGGGAATCAATCAGCCCCAGCATTTT.

The CDR3 loop reads CATQAPWVETQYF. The CDR3 nucleotides are TGTGCCACCCAGGCCCCCTGGGTAGAGACCCAGTACTTC. The rearrangement joins TRBV19 to TRBJ2-5; D is uncertain. Germline V gene data show CDR1 as LNHDA and CDR2 as SQIVND (reference sequence). The CDR3 runs to 13 residues. Trimming took 10 bases from V and 4 from J, leaving 16 bases between them.

This clone was counted ten times or more. The chain carries TRBV6-2 or TRBV6-3 and TRBJ1-1; D uncertain. Germline-derived CDR1 and CDR2 are MNHEY and SVGEGT. The CDR3 is 15 amino acids. The germline V and J ends were trimmed by 4 bases and 3 bases, with 15 bases remaining between them. The CDR3 spells CASSSWTGEDTEAFF. The CDR3 coding sequence is TGTGCCAGCAGTTCTTGGACGGGAGAGGACACTGAAGCTTTCTTT.

This clone was seen more than once but under ten times. The chain couples TRBV3-1 (or the pseudogene TRBV3-2) to TRBJ1-6; D is unresolved. In germline, CDR1 is LGHDT, CDR2 YNNKEL (reference sequence). This CDR3 contains 14 residues. The ends were cut back, 4 bases at V and 7 bases at J, with 11 bases in the middle. The CDR3 nucleotides read TGTGCCAGCAGCCCTTCTATGAAGAATTCACCCCTCCACTTT. It encodes CASSPSMKNSPLHF.

The gene calls are TRBV6-1 and TRBJ1-2; tentative D call: TRBD1 (6 bases). Germline CDR1 MNHNS, CDR2 SASEGT. The CDR3 is 15 amino acids. Trimming removed 2 bases at V and 4 bases at J, with 14 bases between. CDR3 loop: CASSERGGAFYGYTF. CDR3 DNA sequence: TGTGCCAGCAGTGAAAGGGGGGGAGCTTTCTATGGCTACACCTTC.

This rearrangement joins TRBV6-1 to TRBJ1-3; 7 positions match TRBD1. V lost 2 bases, J lost 0 bases, and 4 bases stayed unmatched. Germline assignment: CDR1 MNHNS and CDR2 SASEGT. This CDR3 contains 16 residues. The DNA of the CDR3 is TGTGCCAGCAGTGAAATGACAGGGTACTCTGGAAACACCATATATTTT. This encodes CASSEMTGYSGNTIYF.